This entry concerns a single T cell receptor beta chain. What it recognizes is unknown. The CDR3 covers 14 residues. CDR1 and CDR2 from the germline V gene are LNHNV and YYDKDF (reference sequence). V was pared by 3 bases and J by 5 bases, with 6 bases of the junction left unmatched. The sample is drawn from a study of neoadjuvant anti-PD-1 for oral cavity cancer. Findings of the study overall: Post-treatment tumors with larger preexisting clones showed more shrinkage.

Time point given: after neoadjuvant nivolumab, at surgical resection. Two replicates per tumor sample, mostly from approximately 4.5 ug of genomic DNA. Repertoires were generated with immunoSEQ multiplex PCR, while TCRdb's copy carries only in-frame clones and drops some. The sample contains roughly 10,000 clones, under 75% of which appear only once. Sample: tumor tissue, taken after nivolumab (anti-PD-1) treatment. V usage is TRBV15 and J usage is TRBJ2-7; 8 positions agree with TRBD2. This sequence was found in a person between 40 and 79 years old with oral cavity squamous cell carcinoma. CDR3: CATSRQLAADEQYF. CDR3 coding DNA: TGTGCCACCAGCAGGCAACTAGCGGCCGACGAGCAGTACTTC. The whole variable domain, remainder taken from reference TRBV15 and TRBJ2-7, is DAMVIQNPRYQVTQFGKPVTLSCSQTLNHNVMYWYQQKSSQAPKLLFHYYDKDFNNEADTPDNFQSRRPNTSFCFLDIRSPGLGDTAMYLCATSRQLAADEQYFGPGTRLTVT.